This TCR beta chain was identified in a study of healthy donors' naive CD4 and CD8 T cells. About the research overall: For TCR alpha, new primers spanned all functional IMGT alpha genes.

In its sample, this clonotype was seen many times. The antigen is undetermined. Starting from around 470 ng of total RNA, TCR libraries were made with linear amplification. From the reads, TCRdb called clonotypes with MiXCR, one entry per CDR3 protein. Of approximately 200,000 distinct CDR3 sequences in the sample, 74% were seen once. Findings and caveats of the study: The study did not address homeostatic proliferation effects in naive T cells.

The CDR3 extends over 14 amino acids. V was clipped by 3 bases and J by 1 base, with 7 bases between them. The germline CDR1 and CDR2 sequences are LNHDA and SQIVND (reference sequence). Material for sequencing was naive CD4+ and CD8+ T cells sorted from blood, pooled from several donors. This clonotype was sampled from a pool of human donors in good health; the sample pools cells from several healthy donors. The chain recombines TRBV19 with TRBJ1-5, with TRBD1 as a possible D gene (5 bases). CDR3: CASSIRDSNQPQHF. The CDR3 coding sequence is TGTGCCAGTAGTATTCGGGACAGCAATCAGCCCCAGCATTTT.